These T cell receptor beta chains were read from a single sample in a study of ipilimumab plus nivolumab after autologous stem cell transplantation. Sequencing was performed with immunoSEQ multiplex PCR; in TCRdb, only in-frame clones are kept and a portion is missing. Among 15,000 to 20,000 clones, approximately 85% were seen once, and the ten largest hold approximately 6.8%. The sequencing used PBMCs, collected in a trial of ipilimumab plus nivolumab as post-transplant consolidation. Source of these receptors: a male donor with diffuse large B-cell lymphoma. The CDR3 runs from the conserved cysteine through the conserved F or W. The D gene is left open where the match is weak. Clone size is stated in some rows and not others, as once, few, many or a class when expanded.

j_call	v_call	clone_size	d_call	cdr3_nt	cdr3_aa
TRBJ1-2	TRBV6-6	-	TRBD1	TGTGCCAGCAGCCGGACAGGGGGCGGCTATGGCTACACCTTC	CASSRTGGGYGYTF
TRBJ2-6	TRBV21-1	-	-	TGTGCCAGCAGCAAACCAAGGGCTGATGGCCTGGCTGGGGCCAACGTCCTGACTTTC	CASSKPRADGLAGANVLTF
TRBJ2-3	TRBV6-1	-	TRBD2	TGTGCCAGCAGTGTAGCGGGGACAGATACGCAGTATTTT	CASSVAGTDTQYF
TRBJ2-3	TRBV11-1	-	TRBD1	TGTGCCAGCAGCTTGGGGGGGACAGGGAGAACAGATACGCAGTATTTT	CASSLGGTGRTDTQYF
TRBJ2-7	TRBV6-1	-	-	TGTGCCAGCGGCTGGGGACCCCTCGAGCAGTACTTC	CASGWGPLEQYF
TRBJ1-2	TRBV6-5	-	-	TGTGCCAGCAGTTACGGTGGGGTAAGCGGCTACACCTTC	CASSYGGVSGYTF
TRBJ2-4	TRBV4-3	-	TRBD2	TGCGCCAGCAGCCAAGATCGGACGACTAGCGGGGGGCATAGGCGGTCCAAAAACATTCAGTACTTC	CASSQDRTTSGGHRRSKNIQYF
TRBJ2-3	TRBV2	once	-	TGTGCCAGCACGGGGGCTGACACAGATACGCAGTATTTT	CASTGADTDTQYF
TRBJ2-7	TRBV15	-	-	TGTGCCACCAGCAGTGGTAGGGGCCCGACCTACGAGCAGTACTTC	CATSSGRGPTYEQYF
TRBJ2-2	TRBV2	once	-	TGTGCCAGCAGGGCCCTAGACACCGAGGAAAACACCGGGGAGCTGTTTTTT	CASRALDTEENTGELFF
TRBJ2-3	TRBV7-9	-	-	TGTGCCAGCAGCCTTCCACTCATCGATACGCAGTATTTT	CASSLPLIDTQYF
TRBJ2-2	TRBV6-6	-	TRBD1	TGTGCCAGCAGCCCAGGGGGTTCGAACACCGGGGAGCTGTTTTTT	CASSPGGSNTGELFF
TRBJ2-7	TRBV2	-	-	TGTGCCAGCAGTGAAGTGGGATCGGGGAACTCCTACGAGCAGTACTTC	CASSEVGSGNSYEQYF
TRBJ1-2	TRBV5-4	-	TRBD1	TGTGCCAGCTTTGAAAGGGGGCGCCTCAACTATGGCTACACCTTC	CASFERGRLNYGYTF
TRBJ2-3	TRBV5-1	-	TRBD1	TGCGCCAGCAGCTCAGGGACAGGGCAGGATACGCAGTATTTT	CASSSGTGQDTQYF
TRBJ1-5	TRBV2	once	-	TGTGCCAGCAGCGCACAGGGAGTGGGCAATCAGCCCCAGCATTTT	CASSAQGVGNQPQHF
TRBJ1-2	TRBV25-1	-	-	TGTGCCGCAGCCTCAGGGTCTAACTATGGCTACACCTTC	CAAASGSNYGYTF
TRBJ2-5	TRBV7-2	-	-	TGTGCCAGCAGCTCCGGGGGGACCCAGTACTTC	CASSSGGTQYF
TRBJ2-1	TRBV10-3	-	-	TGTGCCATCAGTGAGCCCCTCCTCTCTGCGGGGGAGCAGTTCTTC	CAISEPLLSAGEQFF
TRBJ1-2	TRBV2	-	-	TGTGCCAGCAGTGGCCCAACGGGGGGTGGCTACACCTTC	CASSGPTGGGYTF
TRBJ2-7	TRBV15	-	TRBD2	TGTGCCACCAGCATATTGAGAGGACTAGCGGGGGCGGAGGAGCAGTACTTC	CATSILRGLAGAEEQYF
TRBJ1-2	TRBV30	-	TRBD1	TGTGCCTGGACCAGGGGGATCTATGGCTACACCTTC	CAWTRGIYGYTF
TRBJ1-5	TRBV19	-	-	TGTGCCAGTAGTATGCGGGAGGGGGGCAATCAGCCCCAGCATTTT	CASSMREGGNQPQHF
TRBJ2-3	TRBV5-4	-	-	TGTGCCAGCAGCTTCGAATCGGGGGGCCTGACAGATACGCAGTATTTT	CASSFESGGLTDTQYF
TRBJ2-6	TRBV5-6	-	TRBD2	TGTGCCAGCAAACTCCCGGGAGGCTCTGGGGCCAACGTCCTGACTTTC	CASKLPGGSGANVLTF
TRBJ2-6	TRBV5-1	-	-	TGCGCCAGCAGCTCCGAGGGGGCCAACGTCCTGACTTTC	CASSSEGANVLTF
TRBJ2-5	TRBV7-9	once	TRBD1	TGTGCCAGCAGCTTAGCGCAGGGACAGCAAGAGACCCAGTACTTC	CASSLAQGQQETQYF
TRBJ2-1	TRBV11-3	-	-	TGTGCCAGCAGTACTGGCGGACCTAGAGGAGAGCAGTTCTTC	CASSTGGPRGEQFF
TRBJ2-1	TRBV19	few	-	TGTGCCAGTAGTGATTGGGGGGCGGGGGATGAGCAGTTCTTC	CASSDWGAGDEQFF
TRBJ2-1	TRBV10-3	-	-	TGTGCCATCAGCGAGTATAATTCAAACAATGAGCAGTTCTTC	CAISEYNSNNEQFF
TRBJ1-2	TRBV7-9	-	TRBD1	TGTGCCAGCAGCCAAGCGACAGGGTTAGGTGGCTACACCTTC	CASSQATGLGGYTF
TRBJ1-4	TRBV2	-	-	TGTGCCAGCAGTGGGATAGGGGGAAAGATGAATGAAAAACTGTTTTTT	CASSGIGGKMNEKLFF
TRBJ1-2	TRBV4-1	once	-	TGCGCCAGCAGCCAGGGACTCAGCCTTCTTGGGTATGGCTACACCTTC	CASSQGLSLLGYGYTF
TRBJ1-1	TRBV14	few	TRBD1	TGTGCCAGCAGCCAAACAGGGGCCTACACTGAAGCTTTCTTT	CASSQTGAYTEAFF
TRBJ2-6	TRBV9	-	-	TGTGCCAGCAGCGCGAGGGTCTCTGGGGCCAACGTCCTGACTTTC	CASSARVSGANVLTF
TRBJ2-5	TRBV27	few	-	TGTGCCAGCAGTTTATTAGGGGAGACCCAGTACTTC	CASSLLGETQYF
TRBJ2-7	TRBV7-7	-	-	TGTGCTAGCAGCCTACAGGGTGGCTACGAGCAGTACTTC	CASSLQGGYEQYF
TRBJ1-2	TRBV2	-	TRBD1	TGTGCCAGCACCCAGGGGGCTAACTATGGCTACACCTTC	CASTQGANYGYTF
TRBJ1-2	TRBV30	-	TRBD1	TGTGCCTGGAGGGGGACAGGGGGCATCAATGGCTACACCTTC	CAWRGTGGINGYTF
TRBJ2-1	TRBV6-1	-	TRBD2	TGTGCCAGCAGTGAATGGGGGGGTGGCTACAATGAGCAGTTCTTC	CASSEWGGGYNEQFF
TRBJ2-7	TRBV5-5	few	-	TGTGCCAGCGGCGAGTCCTACGAGCAGTACTTC	CASGESYEQYF
TRBJ2-5	TRBV15	-	-	TGTGCCACCAGCTTCCGACAGGTTCAAGAGACCCAGTACTTC	CATSFRQVQETQYF
TRBJ1-5	TRBV27	once	-	TGTGCCAGTGGGACCCCGAGCAATCAGCCCCAGCATTTT	CASGTPSNQPQHF
TRBJ1-1	TRBV4-1	medium-sized	TRBD1	TGCGCCAGCAGCCCCCTTCCCCCCGACAGGGCCACAAACACTGAAGCTTTCTTT	CASSPLPPDRATNTEAFF
TRBJ2-7	TRBV18	-	-	TGTGCCAGCTCACCTGGGGATTTGGTCTCCTACGAGCAGTACTTC	CASSPGDLVSYEQYF
TRBJ2-7	TRBV18	-	TRBD1	TGTGCCAGCTCACTAAATCAGGGGGCTGGCTCCTACGAGCAGTACTTC	CASSLNQGAGSYEQYF
TRBJ2-1	TRBV20-1	-	-	TGCAGTGCCCTCCGGCGTGAGCAGTTCTTC	CSALRREQFF
TRBJ2-7	TRBV4-2	-	-	TGTGCCAGCAGCCAAGATTTACTAGGAAGCAGCGAGCAGTACTTC	CASSQDLLGSSEQYF
TRBJ2-7	TRBV6-1	-	-	TGTGCCAGCAGTGAGTCGGCAGGGACCGGGTCCGAGCAGTACTTC	CASSESAGTGSEQYF
TRBJ2-3	TRBV5-1	-	-	TGCGCCAGCAGCTTGGGGCCTCCGGATACGCAGTATTTT	CASSLGPPDTQYF
TRBJ1-2	TRBV27	medium-sized	TRBD1	TGTGCCAGCAGTTTACGGACAGGGGGCGGCTCTAACTATGGCTACACCTTC	CASSLRTGGGSNYGYTF
TRBJ1-5	TRBV6-1	-	-	TGTGCCAGCACCCAGGGCCCCTTGGGCAATCAGCCCCAGCATTTT	CASTQGPLGNQPQHF